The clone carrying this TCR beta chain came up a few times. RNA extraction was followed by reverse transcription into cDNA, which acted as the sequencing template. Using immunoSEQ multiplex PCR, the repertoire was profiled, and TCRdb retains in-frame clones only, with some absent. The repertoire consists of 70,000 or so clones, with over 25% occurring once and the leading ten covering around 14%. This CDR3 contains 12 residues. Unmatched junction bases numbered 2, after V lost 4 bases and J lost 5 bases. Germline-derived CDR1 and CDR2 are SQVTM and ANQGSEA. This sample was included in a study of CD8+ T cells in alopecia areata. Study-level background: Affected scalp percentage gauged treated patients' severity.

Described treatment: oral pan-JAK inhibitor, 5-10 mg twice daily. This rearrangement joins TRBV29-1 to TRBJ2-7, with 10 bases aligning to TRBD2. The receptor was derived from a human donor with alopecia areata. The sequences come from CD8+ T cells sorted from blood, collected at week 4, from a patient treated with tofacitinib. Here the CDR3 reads CSVGLAGDEQYF. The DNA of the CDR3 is TGCAGCGTTGGCCTAGCGGGAGACGAGCAGTACTTC.